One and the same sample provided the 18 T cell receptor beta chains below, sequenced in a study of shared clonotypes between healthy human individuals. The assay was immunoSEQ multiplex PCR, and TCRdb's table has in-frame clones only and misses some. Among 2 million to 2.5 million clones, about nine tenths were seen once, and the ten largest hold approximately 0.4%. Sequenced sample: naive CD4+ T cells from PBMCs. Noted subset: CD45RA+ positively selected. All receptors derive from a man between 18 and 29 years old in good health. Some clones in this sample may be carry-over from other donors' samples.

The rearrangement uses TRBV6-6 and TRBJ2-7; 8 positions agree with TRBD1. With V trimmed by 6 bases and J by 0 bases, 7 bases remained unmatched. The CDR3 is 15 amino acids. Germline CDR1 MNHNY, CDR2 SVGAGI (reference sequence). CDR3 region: CASSQGAPSSYEQYF. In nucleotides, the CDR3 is TGTGCCAGCAGCCAGGGGGCCCCTTCCTCCTACGAGCAGTACTTC.

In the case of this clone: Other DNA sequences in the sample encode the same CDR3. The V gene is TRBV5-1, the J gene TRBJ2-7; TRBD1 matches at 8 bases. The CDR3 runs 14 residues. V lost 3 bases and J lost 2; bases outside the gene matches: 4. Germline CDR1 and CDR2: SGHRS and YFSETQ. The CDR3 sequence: CASSSGDRTYEQYF. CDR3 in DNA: TGCGCCAGCAGCTCGGGGGACAGGACCTACGAGCAGTACTTC.

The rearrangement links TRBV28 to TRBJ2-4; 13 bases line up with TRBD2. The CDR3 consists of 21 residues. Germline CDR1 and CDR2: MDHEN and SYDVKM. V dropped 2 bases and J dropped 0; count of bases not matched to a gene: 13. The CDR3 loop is CASSLAKWTSGRRLAKNIQYF. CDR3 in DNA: TGTGCCAGCAGTTTAGCGAAATGGACTAGCGGGAGACGGTTAGCCAAAAACATTCAGTACTTC.

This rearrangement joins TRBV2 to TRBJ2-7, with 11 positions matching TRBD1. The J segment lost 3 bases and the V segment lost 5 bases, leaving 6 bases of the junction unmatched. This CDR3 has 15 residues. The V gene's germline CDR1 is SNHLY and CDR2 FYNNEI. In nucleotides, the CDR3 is TGTGCCAGCAGTTCTTCCGGGACAGGGGGCTACGAGCAGTACTTC. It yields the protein CASSSSGTGGYEQYF.

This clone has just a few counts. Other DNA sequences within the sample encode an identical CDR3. The CDR3 sequence: CASSLGQGSYNEQFF. CDR3 bases: TGCGCCAGCAGCTTGGGCCAGGGTTCCTACAATGAGCAGTTCTTC. The chain recombines TRBV5-1 with TRBJ2-1; D perhaps matches TRBD1 (5 bases). Germline V gives CDR1 SGHRS, CDR2 YFSETQ. This CDR3 has 15 residues. Trimming took off 0 bases at V and 1 base at J, with 8 bases between the two ends.

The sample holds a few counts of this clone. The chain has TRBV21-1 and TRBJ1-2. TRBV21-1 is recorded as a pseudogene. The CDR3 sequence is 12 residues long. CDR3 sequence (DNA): TGTGCCAGTTTGGGGAGGGGGAATGGCTACACCTTC. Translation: CASLGRGNGYTF.

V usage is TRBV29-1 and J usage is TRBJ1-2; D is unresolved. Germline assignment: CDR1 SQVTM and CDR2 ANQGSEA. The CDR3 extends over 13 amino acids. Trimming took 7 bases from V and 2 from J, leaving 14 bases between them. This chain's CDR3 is CSAKASGNYGYTF. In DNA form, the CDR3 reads TGCAGCGCCAAAGCGTCGGGGAACTATGGCTACACCTTC.

CDR3 nucleotide sequence: TGCGCCAGCAGCTTGGGGGGGCTTATTTCCTACGAGCAGTACTTC. It yields the protein CASSLGGLISYEQYF. The chain employs TRBV5-1 and TRBJ2-7; the D gene is possibly TRBD1 (6 bases). The germline CDR1 and CDR2 sequences are SGHRS and YFSETQ. V shed 0 bases and J shed 1 base, with 11 bases lying between them. The CDR3 totals 15 residues.

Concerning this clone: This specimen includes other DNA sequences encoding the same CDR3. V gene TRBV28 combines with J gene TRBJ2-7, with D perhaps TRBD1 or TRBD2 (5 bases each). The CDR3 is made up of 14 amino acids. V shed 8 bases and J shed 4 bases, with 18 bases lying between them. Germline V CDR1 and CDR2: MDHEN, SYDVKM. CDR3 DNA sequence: TGTGCCAGCTCCTCTCCCGGGACGGTGTACGAGCAGTACTTC. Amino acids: CASSSPGTVYEQYF.

CDR3 nucleotides: TGCAGCGTTGGATTAGCGGCAACTTGGGCCCCCAAAAACATTCAGTACTTC. The encoded protein is CSVGLAATWAPKNIQYF. The chain combines TRBV29-1 with TRBJ2-4; maybe TRBD2 (6 bases). Germline assignment: CDR1 SQVTM and CDR2 ANQGSEA. This CDR3 spans 17 amino acids. V lost 4 bases and J 2 bases, leaving 21 bases between the germline ends.

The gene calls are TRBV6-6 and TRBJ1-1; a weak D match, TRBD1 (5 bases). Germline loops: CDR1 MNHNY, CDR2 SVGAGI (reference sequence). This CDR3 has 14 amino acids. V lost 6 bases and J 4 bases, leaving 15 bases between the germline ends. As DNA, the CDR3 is TGTGCCAGCAGCCGAGAGAGACAGCTCACTGAAGCTTTCTTT. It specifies CASSRERQLTEAFF.

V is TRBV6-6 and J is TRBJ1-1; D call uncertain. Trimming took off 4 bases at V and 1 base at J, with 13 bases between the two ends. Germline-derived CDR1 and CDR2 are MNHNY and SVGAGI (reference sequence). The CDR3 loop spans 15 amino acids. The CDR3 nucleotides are TGTGCCAGCAGTTGGAGTGGTCCGGAGAACACTGAAGCTTTCTTT. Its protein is CASSWSGPENTEAFF.

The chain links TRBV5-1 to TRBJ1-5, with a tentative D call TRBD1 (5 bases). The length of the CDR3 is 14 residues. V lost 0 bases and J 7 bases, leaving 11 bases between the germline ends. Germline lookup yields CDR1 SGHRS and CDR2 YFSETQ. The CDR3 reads CASSLGGTDQPQHF. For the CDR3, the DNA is TGCGCCAGCAGCTTGGGGGGGACTGACCAGCCCCAGCATTTT. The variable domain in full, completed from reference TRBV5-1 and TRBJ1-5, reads KAGVTQTPRYLIKTRGQQVTLSCSPISGHRSVSWYQQTPGQGLQFLFEYFSETQRNKGNFPGRFSGRQFSNSRSEMNVSTLELGDSALYLCASSLGGTDQPQHFGDGTRLSIL.

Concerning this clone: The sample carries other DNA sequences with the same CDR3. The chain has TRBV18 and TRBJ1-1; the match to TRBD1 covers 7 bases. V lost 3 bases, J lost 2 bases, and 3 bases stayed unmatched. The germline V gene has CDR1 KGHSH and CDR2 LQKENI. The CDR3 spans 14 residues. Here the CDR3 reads CASSPTGENTEAFF. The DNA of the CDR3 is TGTGCCAGCTCACCTACAGGGGAAAACACTGAAGCTTTCTTT.

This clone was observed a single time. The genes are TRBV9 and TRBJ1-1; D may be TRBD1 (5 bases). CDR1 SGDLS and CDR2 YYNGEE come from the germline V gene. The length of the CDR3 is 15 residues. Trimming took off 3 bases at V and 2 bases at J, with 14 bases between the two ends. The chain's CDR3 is CASSAYWGVNTEAFF. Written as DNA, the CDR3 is TGTGCCAGCAGCGCCTACTGGGGGGTCAACACTGAAGCTTTCTTT. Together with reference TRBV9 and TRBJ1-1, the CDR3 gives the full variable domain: DSGVTQTPKHLITATGQRVTLRCSPRSGDLSVYWYQQSLDQGLQFLIQYYNGEERAKGNILERFSAQQFPDLHSELNLSSLELGDSALYFCASSAYWGVNTEAFFGQGTRLTVV.

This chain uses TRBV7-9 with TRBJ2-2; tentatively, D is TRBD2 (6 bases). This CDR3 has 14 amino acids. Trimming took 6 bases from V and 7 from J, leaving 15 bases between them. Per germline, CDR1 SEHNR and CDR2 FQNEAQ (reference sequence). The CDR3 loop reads CASRRGTPGGELFF. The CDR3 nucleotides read TGTGCCAGCAGACGCGGGACCCCGGGCGGGGAGCTGTTTTTT.

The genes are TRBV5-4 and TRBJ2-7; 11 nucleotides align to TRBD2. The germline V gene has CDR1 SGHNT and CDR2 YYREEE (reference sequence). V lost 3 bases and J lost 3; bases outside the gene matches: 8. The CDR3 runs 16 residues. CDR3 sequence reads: CASSWGPGTSGYEQYF. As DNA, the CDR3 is TGTGCCAGCAGCTGGGGGCCCGGGACTAGCGGCTACGAGCAGTACTTC.

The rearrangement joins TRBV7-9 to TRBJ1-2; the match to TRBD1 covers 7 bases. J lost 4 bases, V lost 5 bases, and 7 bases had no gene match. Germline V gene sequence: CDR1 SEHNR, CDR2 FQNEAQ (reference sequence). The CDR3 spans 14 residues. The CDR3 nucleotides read TGTGCCAGCAGCCCATCGACAGGGTCCTATGGCTACACCTTC. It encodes CASSPSTGSYGYTF.